The 24 T cell receptor beta chains reported below all come from one sample, sequenced in a study of shared T cell receptors in the human thymus. The assay was immunoSEQ multiplex PCR, and TCRdb's table has in-frame clones only and misses some. The sample carries about 610,000 clones, 85% to 90% recorded once. This sample also appeared in a second study, on human thymus T cells.

The specimen was thymocytes. Receptors originate from a boy less than two years old with a congenital heart defect.

The rearrangement links TRBV2 to TRBJ1-1; weak D call: TRBD1 (6 bases). Per germline, CDR1 SNHLY and CDR2 FYNNEI. The ends were cut back, 2 bases at V and 4 bases at J, with 11 bases in the middle. The CDR3 covers 14 residues. This CDR3 reads CASSESRGGTEAFF. The CDR3 DNA reads TGTGCCAGCAGTGAAAGCAGGGGCGGCACTGAAGCTTTCTTT. Filled out from reference TRBV2 and TRBJ1-1, the complete variable domain reads EPEVTQTPSHQVTQMGQEVILRCVPISNHLYFYWYRQILGQKVEFLVSFYNNEISEKSEIFDDQFSVERPDGSNFTLKIRSTKLEDSAMYFCASSESRGGTEAFFGQGTRLTVV.

The J gene is TRBJ2-3, the V gene TRBV9; TRBD2 aligns across 8 bases. The CDR3 extends over 16 amino acids. Germline-derived CDR1 and CDR2 are SGDLS and YYNGEE. V lost 4 bases, J lost 0 bases, and 7 bases stayed unmatched. CDR3 nucleotide sequence: TGTGCCAGCAGCTTGCGGGAGGTCGGGAGCACAGATACGCAGTATTTT. It specifies CASSLREVGSTDTQYF.

This clone occurred once. The chain uses TRBV5-6 and TRBJ2-7; TRBD2 aligns across 11 bases. The CDR3 spans 15 residues. Germline V gene lookup returns CDR1 SGHDT and CDR2 YYEEEE. J lost 6 bases, V lost 2 bases, and 7 bases had no gene match. For the CDR3, the DNA is TGTGCCAGCAGCTTTGAACTAGCGGGAGCGATCGAGCAGTACTTC. Translation: CASSFELAGAIEQYF.

The chain combines TRBV11-2 with TRBJ2-1, with 7 bases lining up with TRBD1. The germline CDR1 and CDR2 sequences are SGHAT and FQNNGV. Unmatched junction bases numbered 5, after V lost 1 base and J lost 5 bases. This CDR3 has 15 residues. CDR3 DNA: TGTGCCAGCAGCTTAGGAGGGGGCGTCCACAATGAGCAGTTCTTC. Protein sequence: CASSLGGGVHNEQFF.

This clone was counted a single time. The chain links TRBV5-4 to TRBJ1-2; D is possibly TRBD1 (6 bases). Germline loops: CDR1 SGHNT, CDR2 YYREEE (reference sequence). The CDR3 consists of 13 residues. Deletions cut 5 bases from V and 8 bases from J, with 16 bases between. The CDR3: CASSSPGEEGYTF. The CDR3 nucleotides read TGTGCCAGCAGTTCCCCAGGGGAAGAAGGCTACACCTTC.

This clone came up once. The J gene is TRBJ2-3, the V gene TRBV5-6; the match to TRBD2 covers 9 bases. Germline trimming cut 2 bases from V and 3 bases from J; bases unmatched to any gene: 10. Germline loops: CDR1 SGHDT, CDR2 YYEEEE. The CDR3 has 17 residues. CDR3 nucleotide sequence: TGTGCCAGCAGCTTCGGGGGTTTTAGCGGGAGAACAGATACGCAGTATTTT. It yields the protein CASSFGGFSGRTDTQYF.

This sequence joins TRBV25-1 and TRBJ2-5, with a tentative D call TRBD2 (5 bases). The J call is doubtful: the DNA matches TRBJ2-7 better. Germline V lookup: CDR1 MGHDK, CDR2 SYGVNS. The CDR3 is 15 amino acids. CDR3 sequence reads: CASSGEFGGRYEQYF. The CDR3 region has the DNA TGTGCCAGCAGTGGGGAGTTCGGCGGCCGCTACGAGCAGTACTTC.

The chain employs TRBV4-3 and TRBJ1-4; 12 positions match TRBD1. Germline-derived CDR1 and CDR2 are LGHNA and YSLEER. The CDR3 contains 18 residues. Trimming took 0 bases from V and 8 from J; bases not matched to a gene: 10. The CDR3 loop reads CASSQERSRGQGAEKLFF. The CDR3 DNA follows: TGCGCCAGCAGCCAAGAGAGGTCTCGGGGACAGGGGGCAGAAAAACTGTTTTTT.

The chain recombines TRBV28 with TRBJ2-4; D call uncertain. The germline V and J ends were trimmed by 6 bases and 0 bases, with 9 bases remaining between them. The CDR3 runs 14 residues. Germline-derived CDR1 and CDR2 are MDHEN and SYDVKM. The DNA of the CDR3 is TGTGCCAGCAGCCGCGAGCTAGCCAAAAACATTCAGTACTTC. Encoded protein: CASSRELAKNIQYF.

This chain connects TRBV7-9 to TRBJ2-3; 11 nucleotides line up with TRBD2. The CDR3 consists of 17 residues. The V and J ends lost 5 bases and 1 base, in that order; junction bases with no gene match: 8. Germline V gives CDR1 SEHNR, CDR2 FQNEAQ (reference sequence). The CDR3 DNA is TGTGCCAGCAGCCAATCACTAGCGGGAGAGCGCACAGATACGCAGTATTTT. Translated, it gives CASSQSLAGERTDTQYF.

This clone was recorded once. V and J are TRBV18 and TRBJ2-7; TRBD2 might be the D (5 bases). V lost 3 bases and J 1 base, leaving 16 bases between the germline ends. Germline V gene lookup returns CDR1 KGHSH and CDR2 LQKENI. The CDR3 runs to 16 residues. The CDR3 loop reads CASSPSMGRRSYEQYF. In DNA, the CDR3 is TGTGCCAGCTCACCTTCCATGGGCCGGAGGTCCTACGAGCAGTACTTC.

The chain links TRBV6-5 to TRBJ1-1; D uncertain. Germline CDR1 is MNHEY and CDR2 is SVGAGI. Trimming cost V 6 bases and J 4 bases, with 12 bases left between them. The CDR3 covers 13 residues. The CDR3 loop is CASSTGGVTEAFF. CDR3 DNA: TGTGCCAGCAGCACGGGCGGGGTCACTGAAGCTTTCTTT.

The chain joins TRBV20-1 to TRBJ1-4; D is uncertain. The CDR3 contains 11 residues. Germline V gene sequence: CDR1 DFQATT, CDR2 SNEGSKA (reference sequence). Between the trimmed V and J ends, which lost 6 bases and 6 bases, there was a span of 8 bases. Here the CDR3 DNA reads TGCAGTGCCAGTAGCGATGAAAAACTGTTTTTT. It translates to CSASSDEKLFF.

The rearrangement links TRBV5-5 to TRBJ1-2; D ambiguous. V was trimmed by 3 bases and J by 8 bases, leaving 8 bases between them. The CDR3 extends over 11 amino acids. CDR1 is SGHKS, CDR2 YYEKEE, per germline (reference sequence). CDR3 sequence: CASSYEVGYTF. The CDR3 DNA is TGTGCCAGCAGCTATGAGGTGGGCTACACCTTC.

This sequence joins TRBV10-3 and TRBJ2-7; 9 bases match TRBD2. The CDR3 loop spans 18 amino acids. Germline-derived CDR1 and CDR2 are ENHRY and SYGVKD. J was trimmed by 3 bases and V by 7 bases; bases with no gene match: 19. CDR3 nucleotide sequence: TGTGCCATCACTCCCAACCCCCAGACTAGCGGAGGGGACTACGAGCAGTACTTC. This encodes CAITPNPQTSGGDYEQYF.

This clone occurred a few times. The chain has TRBV6-1 and TRBJ2-3, with D maybe TRBD2 (7 bases). Germline-derived CDR1 and CDR2 are MNHNS and SASEGT. The length of the CDR3 is 16 residues. Deletions cut 4 bases from V and 6 bases from J, with 20 bases between. CDR3 DNA: TGTGCCAGCAGTGGGGGGGGCAGGGGATGGGGGGATACGCAGTATTTT. It specifies CASSGGGRGWGDTQYF.

This chain uses TRBV4-1 with TRBJ1-5; D is undetermined. Germline V gives CDR1 MGHRA, CDR2 YSYEKL. The CDR3 spans 16 residues. The V and J ends lost 4 bases and 1 base respectively, with 14 bases between them. The CDR3 protein is CASSPSRERSNQPQHF. The CDR3 nucleotides read TGCGCCAGCAGCCCCTCCCGGGAGAGGAGCAATCAGCCCCAGCATTTT.

The table lists this clone with a count of one. The chain links TRBV6-6 to TRBJ2-4; D perhaps matches TRBD1 (6 bases). Germline V CDR1 and CDR2: MNHNY, SVGAGI (reference sequence). The length of the CDR3 is 15 residues. V was shortened by 4 bases and J by 1 base, with 11 bases between the two germline ends. Here the CDR3 DNA reads TGTGCCAGCAGTTCGATACAGGGTGCCAAAAACATTCAGTACTTC. Translating gives CASSSIQGAKNIQYF.

The chain recombines TRBV30 with TRBJ2-3; TRBD2 agrees at 11 bases. J lost 4 bases, V lost 3 bases, and 12 bases had no gene match. The V gene's germline CDR1 is GTSNPN and CDR2 SVGIG (reference sequence). The CDR3 runs 17 residues. The CDR3 sequence is CAWRAGLAGNASDTQYF. The CDR3 DNA is TGTGCCTGGAGAGCAGGACTAGCGGGTAACGCCTCAGATACGCAGTATTTT.

A few counts support this clone. This chain connects TRBV18 to TRBJ2-7, with TRBD2 as a possible D gene (5 bases). In germline, CDR1 is KGHSH, CDR2 LQKENI. V was cut by 4 bases and J by 5 bases, with 18 bases left in between. The CDR3 extends over 15 amino acids. The chain's CDR3 is CASSLPRTRFDEQYF. The DNA of the CDR3 is TGTGCCAGCTCACTCCCGCGAACTAGGTTCGACGAGCAGTACTTC.

Here the CDR3 reads CAISQGGTGRRAGETQYF. As DNA, the CDR3 is TGTGCCATCAGTCAAGGGGGGACAGGGCGGCGGGCTGGGGAGACCCAGTACTTC. The chain uses TRBV10-3 and TRBJ2-5; 9 positions match TRBD1. Per germline, CDR1 ENHRY and CDR2 SYGVKD. The CDR3 has 18 residues. V was pared by 5 bases and J by 5 bases, with 18 bases of the junction left unmatched.

The rearrangement links TRBV7-6 to TRBJ2-1, with 9 bases matching TRBD2. The CDR3 is made up of 16 amino acids. With V trimmed by 0 bases and J by 8 bases, 8 bases remained unmatched. Germline-derived CDR1 and CDR2 are SGHVS and FNYEAQ. The CDR3 protein is CASSLARSGRRYEQFF. CDR3 in DNA: TGTGCCAGCAGCTTAGCGCGGAGCGGGAGGAGGTATGAGCAGTTCTTC.

The J gene is TRBJ2-7, the V gene TRBV6-1, with 12 nucleotides matching TRBD2. CDR1 is MNHNS and CDR2 is SASEGT in the germline V gene. V lost 0 bases and J lost 1; bases outside the gene matches: 13. This CDR3 is built from 20 residues. The CDR3 protein is CASSEAWGLAGIRLSYEQYF. The CDR3 DNA is TGTGCCAGCAGTGAAGCGTGGGGACTAGCGGGTATAAGGTTGTCCTACGAGCAGTACTTC.

The chain couples TRBV4-2 to TRBJ2-7; D is unclear. Trimming cost V 0 bases and J 2 bases, with 8 bases left between them. The CDR3 covers 14 residues. The germline V gene has CDR1 LGHNA and CDR2 YNFKEQ. CDR3 in DNA: TGTGCCAGCAGCCAAGATATGGGCACCTACGAGCAGTACTTC. Its translation is CASSQDMGTYEQYF.